These 16 T cell receptor beta chains came from one sample sequenced in a study of molecular identifiers for immune sequencing clone quantification. MiXCR, applied by TCRdb to the PCR reads, yields one record per CDR3 protein. The sample has fewer than 45,000 distinct CDR3 sequences, approximately 19% seen once; the top ten hold roughly 0.99%. Sequenced sample: naive CD8+ T cells from blood, with Jurkat cell RNA spiked in. Described subset: FACS-sorted CD8+CD4-CCR7+CD45RA+ naive T cells. The origin of the receptors is a human donor in good health. Some libraries in this study had Jurkat cell RNA spiked in.

This clonotype was observed a few times. The genes are TRBV29-1 and TRBJ2-2; no definite D call. Germline V CDR1 and CDR2: SQVTM, ANQGSEA. The ends were cut back, 5 bases at V and 1 base at J, with 5 bases in the middle. The CDR3 is 12 residues long. Here the CDR3 DNA reads TGCAGCGTTAGACGGAACACCGGGGAGCTGTTTTTT. It specifies CSVRRNTGELFF.

This clonotype was observed a handful of times. The chain recombines TRBV27 with TRBJ1-1; D unresolved. Trimming removed 5 bases at V and 5 bases at J, with 9 bases between. CDR1 and CDR2 (germline): MNHEY, SMNVEV (reference sequence). This CDR3 spans 12 amino acids. The CDR3 is CASSPTVTEAFF. In DNA form, the CDR3 reads TGTGCCAGCAGTCCTACAGTAACTGAAGCTTTCTTT.

A note on this clonotype: One base away lies a much larger clone, so this may be a sequencing read error. The V gene is TRBV30, the J gene TRBJ2-3; TRBD1 aligns across 12 bases. This CDR3 comprises 19 residues. After removal of 1 base from V and 4 bases from J, the junction contained 15 bases not matched to a gene. Germline CDR1 and CDR2: GTSNPN and SVGIG (reference sequence). The CDR3 is CAWSDCGGGTGGFADTQYF. For the CDR3, the DNA is TGTGCCTGGAGTGACTGTGGGGGCGGGACAGGGGGCTTCGCAGATACGCAGTATTTT. Full variable domain (missing parts from reference TRBV30 and TRBJ2-3): SQTIHQWPATLVQPVGSPLSLECTVEGTSNPNLYWYRQAAGRGLQLLFYSVGIGQISSEVPQNLSASRPQDRQFILSSKKLLLSDSGFYLCAWSDCGGGTGGFADTQYFGPGTRLTVL.

This clonotype has at least ten counts. The gene calls are TRBV4-3 and TRBJ1-5; 7 nucleotides agree with TRBD1. V dropped 4 bases and J dropped 4; count of bases not matched to a gene: 7. This CDR3 spans 15 amino acids. Germline CDR1 LGHNA, CDR2 YSLEER. The CDR3 DNA follows: TGCGCCAGCAGCCGCGACAGGGAGGATAATCAGCCCCAGCATTTT. Its protein product is CASSRDREDNQPQHF.

This clonotype is judged medium-sized. The J gene is TRBJ2-3, the V gene TRBV7-9, with no clear D. CDR1 SEHNR and CDR2 FQNEAQ come from the germline V gene (reference sequence). Trimming cost V 3 bases and J 0 bases, with 4 bases left between them. The CDR3 is made up of 13 amino acids. The CDR3 loop reads CASSLDSTDTQYF. The CDR3 nucleotides are TGTGCCAGCAGCTTGGACAGCACAGATACGCAGTATTTT.

Worth noting for this clonotype: With a much larger clone just one base away, this may be a read error. This chain connects TRBV7-9 to TRBJ2-3, with TRBD1 matching 8 bases. The CDR3 spans 15 residues. Per germline, CDR1 SEHNR and CDR2 FQNEAQ (reference sequence). CDR3 in amino acids: CAGSTRQGSTDTQYF. In nucleotides, the CDR3 is TGTGCCGGCAGCACGAGACAGGGGAGCACAGATACGCAGTATTTT.

This clonotype was seen a single time. V is TRBV6-2 or TRBV6-3 and J is TRBJ2-2; D perhaps matches TRBD1 (5 bases). Deletions cut 8 bases from V and 4 bases from J, with 17 bases between. The germline V gene encodes CDR1 MNHEY and CDR2 SVGEGT. The CDR3 totals 15 residues. The CDR3 coding sequence is TGTGCCAGCCAGGGAAGGGTGGGGCGCACCGGGGAGCTGTTTTTT. It is translated as CASQGRVGRTGELFF.

This clonotype was seen at least ten times. The chain couples TRBV29-1 to TRBJ2-1; 7 bases map to TRBD1. The CDR3 runs 14 residues. V shed 1 base, J shed 4 bases, and the junction held 4 bases outside the gene matches. Germline CDR1 is SQVTM and CDR2 is ANQGSEA. The CDR3 coding sequence is TGCAGCGTTGAAGGTGCAGGGGGATACAATGAGCAGTTCTTC. Protein product: CSVEGAGGYNEQFF.

This clonotype showed up many times. V usage is TRBV9 and J usage is TRBJ2-4; a possible D gene is TRBD2 (5 bases). In germline, CDR1 is SGDLS, CDR2 YYNGEE. The CDR3 is made up of 15 amino acids. Trimming shortened V by 0 bases and J by 0 bases, and 7 bases separated the two germline ends. The DNA of the CDR3 is TGTGCCAGCAGCGTAGCAGGACTAGCCAAAAACATTCAGTACTTC. As protein: CASSVAGLAKNIQYF.

Concerning this clonotype: A much larger clone differs from this one at a single base, so this may be a read error. The chain carries TRBV27 and TRBJ1-4, with a possible D match to TRBD1 (5 bases). Between the trimmed V and J ends, which lost 5 bases and 8 bases, there was a span of 21 bases. The CDR3 contains 16 residues. CDR1 and CDR2 from the germline V gene are MNHEY and SMNVEV (reference sequence). Written as DNA, the CDR3 is TGTGCCAGCAGTCCCCTCCCGGGGGGTGTAGACGAAAAACTGTTTTTT. As protein: CASSPLPGGVDEKLFF.

This clonotype was picked up many times. J is TRBJ1-1 and V is TRBV7-6; D is uncertain. The CDR3 covers 15 residues. Trimming took 5 bases from V and 2 from J, leaving 15 bases between them. Germline V gives CDR1 SGHVS, CDR2 FNYEAQ. The CDR3 coding sequence is TGTGCCAGCAGCCGAGGATTGCAATATAACACTGAAGCTTTCTTT. It specifies CASSRGLQYNTEAFF.

There are many counts of this clonotype. V and J are TRBV19 and TRBJ2-5; 8 bases align to TRBD1. With V trimmed by 3 bases and J by 2 bases, 11 bases remained unmatched. Per germline, CDR1 LNHDA and CDR2 SQIVND (reference sequence). The CDR3 is made up of 17 amino acids. The CDR3 is CASSIGGRQGRQETQYF. In DNA form, the CDR3 reads TGTGCCAGTAGTATTGGAGGAAGACAGGGGCGACAAGAGACCCAGTACTTC.

The sample holds many counts of this clonotype. V gene TRBV13 combines with J gene TRBJ2-7; D is uncertain. V was trimmed by 1 base and J by 2 bases, leaving 9 bases between them. This CDR3 has 14 amino acids. Germline V gene data show CDR1 as PRHDT and CDR2 as FYEKMQ (reference sequence). The CDR3 nucleotides read TGTGCCAGCAGCTTAGCCCAGGTACCCTACGAGCAGTACTTC. It is translated as CASSLAQVPYEQYF.

This rearrangement joins TRBV6-2 or TRBV6-3 to TRBJ2-3; TRBD1 agrees at 9 bases. The CDR3 length is 16 residues. The V segment lost 4 bases and the J segment 0 bases; nucleotides outside the gene matches: 5. The germline V gene has CDR1 MNHEY and CDR2 SVGEGT. The CDR3 here is CASSCPGQGSTDTQYF. For the CDR3, the DNA is TGTGCCAGCAGTTGCCCGGGACAGGGTAGCACAGATACGCAGTATTTT.

With respect to this clonotype: A much larger clone is a single base away; this may be a read error. The DNA of the CDR3 is TGCGCCAGCAGTCTCCGGACTAGCGGGAGGGCCCTTTATGTGCAGTTCTTC. Amino acids: CASSLRTSGRALYVQFF. This chain uses TRBV4-3 with TRBJ2-1, with 15 bases identical to TRBD2. V lost 6 bases and J lost 12; bases outside the gene matches: 15. The CDR3 sequence is 17 residues long. The germline CDR1 and CDR2 sequences are LGHNA and YSLEER.

The table lists this clonotype with many counts. The CDR3 DNA is TGTGCCAGCAGTTATTTGGGGGACCCAGATACGCAGTATTTT. Translation: CASSYLGDPDTQYF. The chain combines TRBV6-6 with TRBJ2-3; the D call may be TRBD1 or TRBD2 (5 bases each). The CDR3 runs 14 residues. Germline CDR1 MNHNY, CDR2 SVGAGI (reference sequence). V was shortened by 3 bases and J by 4 bases, with 11 bases between the two germline ends.